Below, 12 T cell receptor beta chains from the same sample are listed, as sequenced in a study of regulatory T cells in long-lasting Graves disease. Arm-PCR of CDR3 regions and iRepertoire HTBI primers were used to build TCR beta libraries. MiXCR, applied by TCRdb to the multiplex PCR reads, yields one record per CDR3 protein. Among approximately 230,000 distinct CDR3 sequences, about a sixth were seen once, and the ten largest hold roughly a fifth. Time point reported: newly diagnosed GD, antithyroid drugs for less than 3 months. The authors made the TCR library using RNA they extracted from PBMCs. The source material was peripheral blood mononuclear cells (PBMCs), sampled at new diagnosis, from a patient treated with antithyroid drugs. The receptors were gathered from a female donor with Graves disease.

Many counts were recorded for this clonotype. The chain couples TRBV7-8 to TRBJ2-7; 9 bases match TRBD1. Germline CDR1 and CDR2: SGHVS and FQNEAQ. This CDR3 contains 14 residues. V lost 0 bases to trimming and J lost 3 bases; unmatched junction nucleotides: 0. In DNA, the CDR3 is TGTGCCAGCAGCTTAGCGGGACAGGGCTACGAGCAGTACTTC. Protein product: CASSLAGQGYEQYF.

This clonotype has a count of ten or more. The chain joins TRBV11-2 to TRBJ2-7; 7 bases fit TRBD1. V lost 4 bases to trimming and J lost 3 bases; unmatched junction nucleotides: 6. CDR1 SGHAT and CDR2 FQNNGV come from the germline V gene. The CDR3 runs 14 residues. CDR3 coding DNA: TGTGCCAGCAGCTCTCCGGGACAGAACTACGAGCAGTACTTC. This sequence encodes CASSSPGQNYEQYF.

This clonotype was detected many times. This rearrangement joins TRBV7-3 to TRBJ2-1, with D possibly called TRBD1 or TRBD2 (5 bases each). CDR3 length: 15 residues. CDR1 SGHTA and CDR2 FQGTGA come from the germline V gene. Trimming took off 2 bases at V and 7 bases at J, with 15 bases between the two ends. CDR3 amino acids: CASSLWGSGRNEQFF. DNA for the CDR3: TGTGCCAGCAGCTTATGGGGGAGCGGAAGGAATGAGCAGTTCTTC.

This clonotype was found many times. The chain carries TRBV6-2 or TRBV6-3 and TRBJ2-1, with D possibly TRBD1 on 6 matching bases. The CDR3 is 14 amino acids. Germline loops: CDR1 MNHEY, CDR2 SVGEGT. Deletions cut 2 bases from V and 9 bases from J, with 14 bases between. The CDR3 DNA reads as TGTGCCAGCAGTTACACAGGGTTGGTAAGTGAGCAGTTCTTC. Its translation: CASSYTGLVSEQFF.

The sample holds many counts of this clonotype. The chain has TRBV20-1 and TRBJ2-1, with 11 bases lining up with TRBD2. The length of the CDR3 is 16 residues. Per germline, CDR1 DFQATT and CDR2 SNEGSKA (reference sequence). The V and J ends lost 3 bases and 6 bases, in that order; junction bases with no gene match: 10. The CDR3 region is CSARGLSSGRVNEQFF. The CDR3 bases are TGCAGTGCTAGGGGCCTGAGTAGCGGGAGGGTCAATGAGCAGTTCTTC.

The chain joins TRBV6-1 to TRBJ2-1, with 11 bases identical to TRBD2. The germline gives CDR1 MNHNS, CDR2 SASEGT. The trim removed 5 bases at V and 3 bases at J, leaving 9 bases unmatched. This CDR3 region has 17 residues. The CDR3 DNA is TGTGCCAGCAGTAGTAGCGGGAGGGCTGTTAACTACAATGAGCAGTTCTTC. This codes for CASSSSGRAVNYNEQFF.

The chain uses TRBV20-1 and TRBJ2-1, with 9 bases lining up with TRBD2. The CDR3 totals 15 residues. J was trimmed by 6 bases and V by 0 bases; bases with no gene match: 6. Germline values: CDR1 DFQATT, CDR2 SNEGSKA (reference sequence). The CDR3 here is CSARDRLAGPNEQFF. For the CDR3, the DNA is TGCAGTGCTAGAGATCGCCTAGCGGGACCCAATGAGCAGTTCTTC.

This clonotype was detected only a few times. The chain uses TRBV5-6 and TRBJ1-2; 9 nucleotides agree with TRBD1. CDR3 length: 13 amino acids. CDR1 is SGHDT and CDR2 is YYEEEE in the germline V gene. The V segment lost 4 bases and the J segment 6 bases; nucleotides outside the gene matches: 4. The CDR3 nucleotides are TGTGCCAGCAGCGCGACAGGGGGGGATGGCTACACCTTC. Translating gives CASSATGGDGYTF.

This clonotype came up many times. This chain joins TRBV6-1 and TRBJ1-4, with D possibly TRBD1 on 5 matching bases. V was trimmed by 8 bases and J by 7 bases, leaving 17 bases between them. The CDR3 runs 14 residues. From germline, CDR1 is MNHNS and CDR2 SASEGT. This CDR3 is CASGPRGEGEKLFF. In nucleotides, the CDR3 is TGTGCCAGCGGGCCAAGGGGAGAAGGTGAAAAACTGTTTTTT.

This clonotype was observed many times. This sequence joins TRBV7-2 and TRBJ2-5, with 8 bases identical to TRBD2. CDR3 size: 13 residues. The trim removed 5 bases at V and 5 bases at J, leaving 4 bases unmatched. Germline V lookup: CDR1 SGHTA, CDR2 FQGNSA. The CDR3 here is CASSRGGTETQYF. The CDR3 DNA sequence: TGTGCCAGCAGCCGCGGGGGGACGGAGACCCAGTACTTC.

In this sample, this clonotype turned up many times. CDR3 in DNA: TGTGCCAGCAGCGTAGGGACAGGGGAGAGGGAGACCCAGTACTTC. Translated, it gives CASSVGTGERETQYF. The rearrangement uses TRBV9 and TRBJ2-5; 9 nucleotides line up with TRBD1. Germline CDR1 is SGDLS and CDR2 is YYNGEE. J was trimmed by 5 bases and V by 0 bases; bases with no gene match: 5. The CDR3 has 15 amino acids.

In regard to this clonotype: This may be a read error: a much more frequent sequence differs by one nucleotide. This chain links TRBV18 with TRBJ2-1; D gene unclear. The last part of the DNA fits TRBJ2-5 better; the J call may be wrong. Germline CDR1 KGHSH, CDR2 LQKENI. This CDR3 has 13 residues. The DNA of the CDR3 is TGTGCCAGCTCACCGCTTATGCAAGAGACCCAGTACTTC. Protein product: CASSPLMQETQYF.